These 30 T cell receptor beta chains share one sample of origin, sequenced in a study of regulatory T cells. No antigen has been identified for these receptors. The PCR used 52 TRBV and 13 TRBJ primers. Assay: immunoSEQ multiplex PCR; the TCRdb copy retains only in-frame clones and omits some. This table holds around 6,000 clones, around 91% found once. Study-level points and caveats: Compared with autologous conventional CD4+ cells and control regulatory cells, CD3G-deficient regulatory T cells showed reduced diversity.

The sequencing sample was made of CD4+ Tregs sorted from blood. Every receptor here comes from a young adult with CD3G deficiency.

The chain uses TRBV19 and TRBJ1-2; 8 bases fit TRBD1. Germline V gene data show CDR1 as LNHDA and CDR2 as SQIVND (reference sequence). V dropped 7 bases and J dropped 2; count of bases not matched to a gene: 6. This CDR3 has 14 residues. CDR3 nucleotides: TGTGCCAGTACCCCGGACAGGGAGAACTATGGCTACACCTTC. This sequence encodes CASTPDRENYGYTF. Full variable domain (rest looked up from reference TRBV19 and TRBJ1-2): DGGITQSPKYLFRKEGQNVTLSCEQNLNHDAMYWYRQDPGQGLRLIYYSQIVNDFQKGDIAEGYSVSREKKESFPLTVTSAQKNPTAFYLCASTPDRENYGYTFGSGTRLTVV.

V usage is TRBV28 and J usage is TRBJ1-1; D is ambiguous. This CDR3 region has 16 residues. Germline CDR1 and CDR2: MDHEN and SYDVKM. Trimming took 5 bases from V and 0 from J, leaving 16 bases between them. In DNA, the CDR3 is TGTGCCAGCAGTCCTCTCCGGGATTCTATGAACACTGAAGCTTTCTTT. It specifies CASSPLRDSMNTEAFF.

Details on this clone: Other DNA sequences within the sample encode an identical CDR3. The chain employs TRBV7-2 and TRBJ2-2; a possible D gene is TRBD2 (5 bases). The CDR3 sequence is 14 residues long. Germline CDR1 is SGHTA and CDR2 is FQGNSA. Trimming took 3 bases from V and 1 from J, leaving 6 bases between them. The chain's CDR3 is CASSLDWNTGELFF. CDR3 sequence (DNA): TGTGCCAGCAGCTTGGACTGGAACACCGGGGAGCTGTTTTTT.

This sequence joins TRBV28 and TRBJ2-7, with D hard to call. CDR1 and CDR2 from the germline V gene are MDHEN and SYDVKM. The length of the CDR3 is 15 residues. Trimming pared 4 bases from V and 6 bases from J, leaving 19 bases between. The CDR3 sequence: CASSSHVRVPFEQYF. For the CDR3, the DNA is TGTGCCAGCAGTTCCCACGTTAGAGTCCCCTTCGAGCAGTACTTC. Combining the CDR3 with reference TRBV28 and TRBJ2-7 gives the whole variable domain DVKVTQSSRYLVKRTGEKVFLECVQDMDHENMFWYRQDPGLGLRLIYFSYDVKMKEKGDIPEGYSVSREKKERFSLILESASTNQTSMYLCASSSHVRVPFEQYFGPGTRLTVT.

The chain couples TRBV5-1 to TRBJ1-1; tentatively, D is TRBD1 (5 bases). V lost 3 bases and J lost 4, with 22 bases in between. This CDR3 comprises 17 residues. Per germline, CDR1 SGHRS and CDR2 YFSETQ. In nucleotides, the CDR3 is TGCGCCAGCAGCTCTGGTGCTCTGGCAGGGAAGGGCACTGAAGCTTTCTTT. Protein sequence: CASSSGALAGKGTEAFF. Drawing the rest from reference TRBV5-1 and TRBJ1-1, the complete variable domain is KAGVTQTPRYLIKTRGQQVTLSCSPISGHRSVSWYQQTPGQGLQFLFEYFSETQRNKGNFPGRFSGRQFSNSRSEMNVSTLELGDSALYLCASSSGALAGKGTEAFFGQGTRLTVV.

The V and J genes are TRBV6-6 and TRBJ2-2; TRBD2 is a possible D gene (6 bases). The V gene lost 6 bases and the J gene lost 5 bases, with 16 bases spanning the gap. The CDR3 is 15 residues long. Germline V lookup: CDR1 MNHNY, CDR2 SVGAGI (reference sequence). The CDR3 bases are TGTGCCAGCAGAGATGGGACTTTGCGAACCGGGGAGCTGTTTTTT. As protein: CASRDGTLRTGELFF.

V is TRBV10-3 and J is TRBJ2-7, with a possible D match to TRBD2 (6 bases). This CDR3 is built from 12 residues. V was pared by 3 bases and J by 5 bases, with 8 bases between. Germline V gene lookup returns CDR1 ENHRY and CDR2 SYGVKD. CDR3 coding DNA: TGTGCCATCAGTGATAGGGAGGACGAGCAGTACTTC. Its protein product is CAISDREDEQYF.

This clone was seen a handful of times. This chain uses TRBV28 with TRBJ2-7, with 9 bases that match TRBD2. V was pared by 4 bases and J by 6 bases, with 13 bases of the junction left unmatched. From germline, CDR1 is MDHEN and CDR2 SYDVKM. The CDR3 extends over 16 amino acids. CDR3 sequence (DNA): TGTGCCAGCAGTTCCCCCCAGTTAGCGGGAGAGGTCGAGCAGTACTTC. This translates into CASSSPQLAGEVEQYF.

J is TRBJ2-5 and V is TRBV28; D is unresolved. There are 14 residues in the CDR3. Trimming shortened V by 3 bases and J by 1 base, and 9 bases separated the two germline ends. Germline CDR1 reads MDHEN; CDR2 reads SYDVKM. Written as DNA, the CDR3 is TGTGCCAGCAGTTTGGGCGTCAGCCAAGAGACCCAGTACTTC. It specifies CASSLGVSQETQYF.

The CDR3 coding sequence is TGTGCCAGCAGTCCCCTCGTTTTGGGTGGCCACACTGAAGCTTTCTTT. As protein: CASSPLVLGGHTEAFF. J is TRBJ1-1 and V is TRBV28; D ambiguous. V lost 5 bases and J 3 bases, leaving 19 bases between the germline ends. This CDR3 is built from 16 residues. CDR1 is MDHEN and CDR2 is SYDVKM in the germline V gene.

The rearrangement uses TRBV7-9 and TRBJ2-2, with TRBD1 matching 11 bases. The CDR3 has 16 residues. The germline CDR1 and CDR2 sequences are SEHNR and FQNEAQ (reference sequence). Unmatched junction bases numbered 3, after V lost 5 bases and J lost 1 base. Written as DNA, the CDR3 is TGTGCCAGCAGCAAGGACAGGGGGCAGAACACCGGGGAGCTGTTTTTT. The encoded protein is CASSKDRGQNTGELFF.

The J gene is TRBJ2-7, the V gene TRBV7-9, with D perhaps given as TRBD1 or TRBD2 (5 bases each). Germline V gene lookup returns CDR1 SEHNR and CDR2 FQNEAQ (reference sequence). The CDR3 length is 13 residues. V lost 1 base, J lost 6 bases, and 10 bases lay in between. This CDR3 is CASSLVGGGEQYF. For the CDR3, the DNA is TGTGCCAGCAGCTTAGTTGGGGGTGGCGAGCAGTACTTC.

The chain has TRBV28 and TRBJ2-1; the match to TRBD2 covers 10 bases. Unmatched junction bases numbered 2, after V lost 3 bases and J lost 3 bases. The CDR3 sequence is 15 residues long. Per the germline V gene, CDR1 is MDHEN and CDR2 is SYDVKM. CDR3 DNA sequence: TGTGCCAGCAGTTTGCTAGCGGGGGACTACAATGAGCAGTTCTTC. It codes for CASSLLAGDYNEQFF.

V is TRBV28 and J is TRBJ1-1; no firm D call. The germline V gene encodes CDR1 MDHEN and CDR2 SYDVKM. This CDR3 region has 14 residues. The V end was cut by 5 bases, the J end by 3 bases, with 13 bases between. Written as DNA, the CDR3 is TGTGCCAGCAGTCCTGACTCTCAGTACACTGAAGCTTTCTTT. Residues: CASSPDSQYTEAFF. The complete variable domain, with remaining parts taken from reference TRBV28 and TRBJ1-1, reads DVKVTQSSRYLVKRTGEKVFLECVQDMDHENMFWYRQDPGLGLRLIYFSYDVKMKEKGDIPEGYSVSREKKERFSLILESASTNQTSMYLCASSPDSQYTEAFFGQGTRLTVV.

The chain employs TRBV10-3 and TRBJ2-7; 11 positions agree with TRBD1. Germline V lookup: CDR1 ENHRY, CDR2 SYGVKD. Trimming took 5 bases from V and 0 from J; bases not matched to a gene: 3. The CDR3 length is 15 residues. CDR3 DNA: TGTGCCATCAGTACCGGACAGGGGGCCTCCTACGAGCAGTACTTC. This codes for CAISTGQGASYEQYF.

V and J are TRBV9 and TRBJ2-3; either TRBD1 or TRBD2 may fit D (5 bases each). Trimming removed 0 bases from V and 2 bases from J, with 13 bases in between. From germline, CDR1 is SGDLS and CDR2 YYNGEE. This CDR3 has 16 amino acids. CDR3 protein: CASSVGGATTTDTQYF. In DNA form, the CDR3 reads TGTGCCAGCAGCGTAGGAGGGGCAACCACCACAGATACGCAGTATTTT.

The chain combines TRBV5-1 with TRBJ2-3, with 9 bases matching TRBD2. Per germline, CDR1 SGHRS and CDR2 YFSETQ. CDR3 size: 16 residues. The V segment lost 0 bases and the J segment 4 bases; nucleotides outside the gene matches: 6. The CDR3 coding sequence is TGCGCCAGCAGCTTGGTTAGCGGGAGTAGGGCAGATACGCAGTATTTT. Translating gives CASSLVSGSRADTQYF. The entire variable domain, with the rest obtained from reference TRBV5-1 and TRBJ2-3, is as follows: KAGVTQTPRYLIKTRGQQVTLSCSPISGHRSVSWYQQTPGQGLQFLFEYFSETQRNKGNFPGRFSGRQFSNSRSEMNVSTLELGDSALYLCASSLVSGSRADTQYFGPGTRLTVL.

This clone was seen a handful of times. The CDR3 loop is CASSSLGAGTGELFF. The CDR3 nucleotides read TGCGCCAGCAGCTCCCTAGGGGCAGGGACCGGGGAGCTGTTTTTT. V and J are TRBV5-1 and TRBJ2-2, with D tentatively TRBD1 (5 bases). Looked up from germline, CDR1 is SGHRS and CDR2 is YFSETQ. V lost 3 bases, J lost 5 bases, and 14 bases lay in between. The CDR3 contains 15 residues.

V gene TRBV28 combines with J gene TRBJ2-3; D uncertain. The CDR3 covers 15 residues. Germline CDR1 reads MDHEN; CDR2 reads SYDVKM. V was clipped by 5 bases and J by 0 bases, with 12 bases between them. CDR3 amino acids: CASSPRQVSTDTQYF. For the CDR3, the DNA is TGTGCCAGCAGTCCCCGCCAGGTCAGCACAGATACGCAGTATTTT.

This sequence joins TRBV6-1 and TRBJ1-4; D might be TRBD1 (6 bases). Germline assignment: CDR1 MNHNS and CDR2 SASEGT. The V gene lost 7 bases and the J gene lost 7 bases, with 19 bases spanning the gap. CDR3 length: 15 residues. This chain's CDR3 is CASNEGVRGGEKLFF. CDR3 bases: TGTGCCAGCAACGAGGGGGTCAGGGGTGGTGAAAAACTGTTTTTT.

The chain uses TRBV11-2 and TRBJ2-7; 9 positions match TRBD1. Germline CDR1 SGHAT, CDR2 FQNNGV. The CDR3 is 15 residues long. With V trimmed by 2 bases and J by 1 base, 3 bases remained unmatched. DNA for the CDR3: TGTGCCAGCAGCTTAACAGGGGGCCCGTCCTACGAGCAGTACTTC. Encoded protein: CASSLTGGPSYEQYF.

The chain links TRBV5-1 to TRBJ2-7; 11 bases agree with TRBD2. This CDR3 is 14 amino acids long. Germline V gene lookup returns CDR1 SGHRS and CDR2 YFSETQ. Losses at the gene ends were 4 bases for V and 4 bases for J; bases not matched to a gene: 4. Written as DNA, the CDR3 is TGCGCCAGCAGCCGACTAGCGGGATCTTACGAGCAGTACTTC. This gives the protein CASSRLAGSYEQYF.

The chain recombines TRBV7-9 with TRBJ2-1; D gene uncertain. CDR3 length: 13 residues. V lost 5 bases and J 6 bases, leaving 11 bases between the germline ends. Per germline, CDR1 SEHNR and CDR2 FQNEAQ (reference sequence). For the CDR3, the DNA is TGTGCCAGCAGCCGTGGATGGGGCAATGAGCAGTTCTTC. Translation: CASSRGWGNEQFF.

The genes are TRBV5-1 and TRBJ2-4, with D hard to call. Germline V gives CDR1 SGHRS, CDR2 YFSETQ. The CDR3 spans 16 residues. V lost 0 bases to trimming and J lost 0 bases, with 10 bases between them. Written as DNA, the CDR3 is TGCGCCAGCAGCTTGGGGGGTACTCTAGCCAAAAACATTCAGTACTTC. Its translation is CASSLGGTLAKNIQYF.

CDR3: CASSVPPNTEAFF. DNA of the CDR3: TGTGCCAGCAGCGTCCCTCCGAACACTGAAGCTTTCTTT. The V call is TRBV28, the J call TRBJ1-1; D is undetermined. CDR1 MDHEN and CDR2 SYDVKM come from the germline V gene. The CDR3 covers 13 residues. V lost 6 bases, J lost 1 base, and 9 bases lay in between.

The chain recombines TRBV30 with TRBJ2-7, with D possibly being TRBD2 (5 bases). The germline gives CDR1 GTSNPN, CDR2 SVGIG (reference sequence). This CDR3 region has 13 residues. Trimming left V 2 bases short and J 2 bases short, with 10 bases between. The CDR3, as DNA: TGTGCCTGGAGTCGGGGTACCGCCTACGAGCAGTACTTC. Protein sequence: CAWSRGTAYEQYF.

The chain recombines TRBV28 with TRBJ2-7, with TRBD1 matching over 10 bases. Germline CDR1 and CDR2: MDHEN and SYDVKM. The junction had 15 bases not matched to a gene; V was cut back by 4 bases and J by 12 bases. The CDR3 has 15 residues. The CDR3 sequence is CASSSFRDRGVRRYF. CDR3 sequence (DNA): TGTGCCAGCAGTTCCTTCCGGGACAGGGGCGTTAGGAGGTACTTC.

The rearrangement joins TRBV5-1 to TRBJ2-7, with D tentatively TRBD1 (6 bases). The germline V gene has CDR1 SGHRS and CDR2 YFSETQ. This CDR3 comprises 14 residues. Trimming left V 4 bases short and J 2 bases short, with 13 bases between. The CDR3 bases are TGCGCCAGCAGCCCCGGGACATCGACCTACGAGCAGTACTTC. Its protein product is CASSPGTSTYEQYF.

Here the CDR3 DNA reads TGTGCCAGCAGCAAAATTGCAAGCTCCTACAATGAGCAGTTCTTC. This encodes CASSKIASSYNEQFF. The chain employs TRBV28 and TRBJ2-1; D remains ambiguous. Per germline, CDR1 MDHEN and CDR2 SYDVKM. This CDR3 region has 15 residues. Trimming left V 6 bases short and J 0 bases short, with 12 bases between.

The chain carries TRBV6-1 and TRBJ2-3, with D hard to call. The V gene's germline CDR1 is MNHNS and CDR2 SASEGT. V gave up 2 bases and J gave up 2 bases, with 8 bases separating them. This CDR3 is 14 amino acids long. CDR3 protein: CASSESYHTDTQYF. As DNA, the CDR3 is TGTGCCAGCAGTGAATCTTACCACACAGATACGCAGTATTTT.